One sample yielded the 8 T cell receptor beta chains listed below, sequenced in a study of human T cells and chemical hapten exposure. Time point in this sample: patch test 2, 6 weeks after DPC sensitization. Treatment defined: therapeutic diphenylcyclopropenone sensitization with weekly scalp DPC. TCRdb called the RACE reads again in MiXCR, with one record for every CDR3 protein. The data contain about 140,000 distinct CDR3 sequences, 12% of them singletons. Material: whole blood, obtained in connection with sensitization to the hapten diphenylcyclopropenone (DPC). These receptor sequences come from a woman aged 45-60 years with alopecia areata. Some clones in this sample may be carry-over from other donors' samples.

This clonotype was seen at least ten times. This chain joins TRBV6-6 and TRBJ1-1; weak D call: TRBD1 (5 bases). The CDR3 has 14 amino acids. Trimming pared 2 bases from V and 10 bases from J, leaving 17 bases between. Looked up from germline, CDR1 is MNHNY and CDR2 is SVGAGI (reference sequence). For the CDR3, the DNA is TGTGCCAGCAGTTACGGGGAGGCTGGGGGTAGAGCTTTCTTT. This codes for CASSYGEAGGRAFF.

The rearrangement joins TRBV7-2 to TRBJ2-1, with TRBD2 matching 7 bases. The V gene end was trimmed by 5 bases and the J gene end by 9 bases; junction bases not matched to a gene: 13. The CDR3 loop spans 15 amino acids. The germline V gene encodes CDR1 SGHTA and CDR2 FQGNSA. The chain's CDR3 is CASSREQTSASEQFF. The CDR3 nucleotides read TGTGCCAGCAGCCGAGAACAAACTAGCGCGAGTGAGCAGTTCTTC.

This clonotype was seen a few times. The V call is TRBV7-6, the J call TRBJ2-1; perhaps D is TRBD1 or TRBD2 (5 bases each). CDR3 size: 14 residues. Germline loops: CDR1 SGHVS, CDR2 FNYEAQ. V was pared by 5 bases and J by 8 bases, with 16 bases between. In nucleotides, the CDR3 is TGTGCCAGCAGCCCTGGGGGAGAAGGGGATGAGCAGTTCTTC. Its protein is CASSPGGEGDEQFF.

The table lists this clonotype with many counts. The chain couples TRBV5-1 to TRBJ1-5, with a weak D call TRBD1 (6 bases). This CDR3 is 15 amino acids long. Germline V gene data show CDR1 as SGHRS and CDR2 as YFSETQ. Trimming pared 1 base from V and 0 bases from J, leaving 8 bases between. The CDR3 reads CASSLIGGSNQPQHF. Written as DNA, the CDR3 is TGCGCCAGCAGCTTGATAGGGGGTAGCAATCAGCCCCAGCATTTT.

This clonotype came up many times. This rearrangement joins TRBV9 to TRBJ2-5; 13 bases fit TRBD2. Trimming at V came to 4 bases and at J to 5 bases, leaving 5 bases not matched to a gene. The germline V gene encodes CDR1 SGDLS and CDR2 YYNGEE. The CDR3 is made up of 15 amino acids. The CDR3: CASSPGLAGVETQYF. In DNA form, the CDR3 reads TGTGCCAGCAGCCCCGGACTAGCGGGAGTGGAGACCCAGTACTTC.

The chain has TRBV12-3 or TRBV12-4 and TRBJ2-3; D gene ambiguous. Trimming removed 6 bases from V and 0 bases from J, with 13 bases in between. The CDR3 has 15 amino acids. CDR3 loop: CASSPFLASTDTQYF. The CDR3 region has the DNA TGTGCCAGCAGCCCTTTCTTGGCTAGCACAGATACGCAGTATTTT.

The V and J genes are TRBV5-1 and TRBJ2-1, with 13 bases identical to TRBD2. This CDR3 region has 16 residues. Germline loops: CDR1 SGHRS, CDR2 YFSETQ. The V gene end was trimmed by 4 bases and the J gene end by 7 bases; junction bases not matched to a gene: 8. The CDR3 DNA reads TGCGCCAGCAGCGACGGACTAGCGGGAGTACAAAATGAGCAGTTCTTC. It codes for CASSDGLAGVQNEQFF.

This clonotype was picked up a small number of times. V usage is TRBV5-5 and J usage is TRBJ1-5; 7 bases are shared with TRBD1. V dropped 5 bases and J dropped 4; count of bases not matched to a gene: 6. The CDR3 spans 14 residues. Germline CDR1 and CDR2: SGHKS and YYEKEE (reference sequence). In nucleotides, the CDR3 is TGTGCCAGCAGGAGAGGGACAGAGAATCAGCCCCAGCATTTT. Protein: CASRRGTENQPQHF.